The 30 T cell receptor beta chains presented below share a single source sample, sequenced in a study of T cells after somatic rescue of genetic block. The protocol was immunoSEQ multiplex PCR, while the TCRdb copy is restricted to in-frame clones and leaves out a portion. The sample lists under 150,000 clones, 90% to 95% occurring once. Sequencing was done on a sample of peripheral blood mononuclear cells (PBMCs). The receptors derive from a woman under 30.

The V gene is TRBV6-5, the J gene TRBJ1-1; D is possibly TRBD1 (6 bases). CDR1 MNHEY and CDR2 SVGAGI come from the germline V gene. The CDR3 runs to 13 residues. V was trimmed by 5 bases and J by 7 bases, leaving 14 bases between them. The DNA for the CDR3 is TGTGCCAGCAGTCCCTCGGGGACAAATGAAGCTTTCTTT. As protein: CASSPSGTNEAFF.

CDR3 sequence reads: CAWSGGRGHQPQHF. As DNA, the CDR3 is TGTGCCTGGTCGGGGGGCAGGGGGCATCAGCCCCAGCATTTT. The chain uses TRBV30 and TRBJ1-5; 8 bases match TRBD1. This CDR3 is 14 amino acids long. Losses at the gene ends were 5 bases for V and 5 bases for J; bases not matched to a gene: 8. The germline V gene has CDR1 GTSNPN and CDR2 SVGIG (reference sequence).

The chain employs TRBV6-4 and TRBJ2-3; 8 nucleotides align to TRBD2. The ends lost 0 bases at V and 2 bases at J; junction bases unmatched: 4. From germline, CDR1 is MRHNA and CDR2 SNTAGT. The CDR3 is 16 residues long. The DNA for the CDR3 is TGTGCCAGCAGTGACTCAGCGGGGGAAGCCACAGATACGCAGTATTTT. Translated, it gives CASSDSAGEATDTQYF.

V is TRBV4-3 and J is TRBJ2-1, with 10 bases matching TRBD2. The V gene end was trimmed by 1 base and the J gene end by 10 bases; junction bases not matched to a gene: 7. Germline loops: CDR1 LGHNA, CDR2 YSLEER. This CDR3 has 15 residues. The CDR3 loop is CASSQASGGVWEQFF. The CDR3 DNA follows: TGCGCCAGCAGCCAAGCCAGCGGGGGGGTCTGGGAGCAGTTCTTC.

The chain employs TRBV11-3 and TRBJ2-1; D may be TRBD1 (6 bases). This CDR3 region has 13 residues. V was cut by 5 bases and J by 4 bases, with 9 bases left in between. CDR1 and CDR2 (germline): SGHNT, YENEEA. CDR3 loop: CASSVGQYNEQFF. The CDR3 DNA reads TGTGCCAGCAGCGTTGGACAGTACAATGAGCAGTTCTTC.

The chain recombines TRBV7-8 with TRBJ1-1, with D possibly matching TRBD1 (5 bases). The germline CDR1 and CDR2 sequences are SGHVS and FQNEAQ. CDR3 length: 18 residues. Trimming took off 1 base at V and 7 bases at J, with 25 bases between the two ends. CDR3 nucleotide sequence: TGTGCCAGCAGCTTAGGCGTAACTCCCGGGACGGATGGGGGTGAAGCTTTCTTT. Its translation: CASSLGVTPGTDGGEAFF.

This chain connects TRBV9 to TRBJ1-2, with a possible D match to TRBD1 (5 bases). V lost 4 bases, J lost 8 bases, and 9 bases lay in between. Per the germline V gene, CDR1 is SGDLS and CDR2 is YYNGEE. The CDR3 has 11 amino acids. CDR3 in amino acids: CASSTRTGYTF. The CDR3 bases are TGTGCCAGCAGCACGAGGACAGGCTACACCTTC. Full variable domain (rest looked up from reference TRBV9 and TRBJ1-2): DSGVTQTPKHLITATGQRVTLRCSPRSGDLSVYWYQQSLDQGLQFLIQYYNGEERAKGNILERFSAQQFPDLHSELNLSSLELGDSALYFCASSTRTGYTFGSGTRLTVV.

The rearrangement links TRBV6-1 to TRBJ2-5, with unresolved D. Germline CDR1 is MNHNS and CDR2 is SASEGT. The CDR3 is 13 amino acids. Trimming stripped 8 bases from V and 4 bases from J, with 14 bases between. The CDR3 DNA reads as TGTGCCAGCCGAGTCGGGTTCGGAGAGACCCAGTACTTC. Its translation is CASRVGFGETQYF.

The table lists this clone with a count of one. The rearrangement uses TRBV11-3 and TRBJ1-1; D perhaps matches TRBD1 (5 bases). The CDR3 consists of 15 residues. Trimming took 5 bases from V and 4 from J, leaving 17 bases between them. CDR1 is SGHNT, CDR2 YENEEA, per germline. The CDR3 bases are TGTGCCAGCAGCAAGCCCAGGGTCTCATCCACTGAAGCTTTCTTT. It encodes CASSKPRVSSTEAFF.

CDR3 in amino acids: CASSRPGLHEKLFF. The CDR3 DNA reads TGTGCCAGCAGCCGACCGGGTCTCCATGAAAAACTGTTTTTT. This chain links TRBV14 with TRBJ1-4; D unresolved. The CDR3 is 14 residues long. Germline V gene lookup returns CDR1 SGHDN and CDR2 FVKESK. V was shortened by 4 bases and J by 6 bases, with 12 bases between the two germline ends.

This clone was seen a handful of times. The rearrangement links TRBV27 to TRBJ2-1; D is uncertain. Deletions cut 5 bases from V and 8 bases from J, with 19 bases between. Germline V gene lookup returns CDR1 MNHEY and CDR2 SMNVEV (reference sequence). The CDR3 is 15 amino acids. CDR3 loop: CASSPSSFSAHEQFF. The CDR3 DNA sequence: TGTGCCAGCAGTCCCTCCTCTTTTAGTGCCCATGAGCAGTTCTTC.

The CDR3: CASLSMTSGTPYTDTQYF. In DNA, the CDR3 is TGTGCCAGTCTAAGCATGACATCGGGGACACCATACACAGATACGCAGTATTTT. The chain is built from TRBV27 and TRBJ2-3, with D maybe TRBD1 (6 bases). Germline V gene data show CDR1 as MNHEY and CDR2 as SMNVEV (reference sequence). The germline V and J ends were trimmed by 9 bases and 2 bases, with 27 bases remaining between them. CDR3 length: 18 residues.

The V and J genes are TRBV6-5 and TRBJ1-5, with a tentative D call TRBD1 (5 bases). The germline V gene has CDR1 MNHEY and CDR2 SVGAGI. Trimming removed 7 bases at V and 0 bases at J, with 10 bases between. This CDR3 is 14 amino acids long. For the CDR3, the DNA is TGTGCCAGCACTAACAGGTTTAGCAATCAGCCCCAGCATTTT. The encoded protein is CASTNRFSNQPQHF.

The chain's CDR3 is CASSGRGQGYTF. DNA of the CDR3: TGTGCCAGCAGTGGACGCGGTCAAGGCTACACCTTC. The chain combines TRBV2 with TRBJ1-2; D uncertain. V lost 4 bases and J lost 8, with 11 bases in between. CDR1 and CDR2 (germline): SNHLY, FYNNEI. The length of the CDR3 is 12 residues.

V and J are TRBV11-2 and TRBJ1-1; D is undetermined. Trimming removed 0 bases from V and 9 bases from J, with 11 bases in between. This CDR3 is built from 13 residues. Per germline, CDR1 SGHAT and CDR2 FQNNGV. CDR3 nucleotides: TGTGCCAGCAGCTTAGATCAGTTGGGTAAAGCTTTCTTT. This translates into CASSLDQLGKAFF.

The chain combines TRBV14 with TRBJ2-3; D tentatively fits TRBD1 or TRBD2 (6 bases each). V lost 0 bases and J 6 bases, leaving 16 bases between the germline ends. The CDR3 consists of 16 residues. Germline assignment: CDR1 SGHDN and CDR2 FVKESK. The chain's CDR3 is CASSQDPFGGRDTQYF. The CDR3 DNA reads as TGTGCCAGCAGCCAAGATCCCTTTGGGGGGCGCGATACGCAGTATTTT.

The chain recombines TRBV5-1 with TRBJ1-3; 7 bases fit TRBD1. CDR3 length: 14 amino acids. Germline CDR1 and CDR2: SGHRS and YFSETQ. After removal of 5 bases from V and 3 bases from J, the junction contained 5 bases not matched to a gene. The CDR3 sequence is CASRDRMVGNTIYF. In nucleotides, the CDR3 is TGCGCCAGCAGGGACAGGATGGTTGGAAACACCATATATTTT.

V gene TRBV5-1 combines with J gene TRBJ1-3, with D possibly being TRBD1 (5 bases). CDR1 is SGHRS and CDR2 is YFSETQ in the germline V gene. This CDR3 has 17 residues. Trimming stripped 3 bases from V and 0 bases from J, with 16 bases between. The CDR3 region is CASSSIRSGTSGNTIYF. Here the CDR3 DNA reads TGCGCCAGCAGCTCTATACGCTCTGGGACCTCTGGAAACACCATATATTTT.

The DNA for the CDR3 is TGTGCCAGCAGTACCTCGGGAATCCCCAACTACGAGCAGTACTTC. Translation: CASSTSGIPNYEQYF. The genes are TRBV6-5 and TRBJ2-7, with D possibly matching TRBD2 (5 bases). Trimming pared 5 bases from V and 3 bases from J, leaving 17 bases between. CDR1 MNHEY and CDR2 SVGAGI come from the germline V gene. This CDR3 region has 15 residues.

This chain links TRBV9 with TRBJ2-7, with no clear D. The CDR3 loop spans 15 amino acids. V was trimmed by 0 bases and J by 0 bases, leaving 10 bases between them. Germline V gene lookup returns CDR1 SGDLS and CDR2 YYNGEE. CDR3 bases: TGTGCCAGCAGCGTAGCACTGGGTAGCTCCTACGAGCAGTACTTC. It codes for CASSVALGSSYEQYF.

The V gene is TRBV4-2, the J gene TRBJ2-2; unclear D gene. Germline values: CDR1 LGHNA, CDR2 YNFKEQ. The CDR3 contains 17 residues. Trimming pared 1 base from V and 1 base from J, leaving 13 bases between. This chain's CDR3 is CASSQASRARNTGELFF. The CDR3 DNA follows: TGTGCCAGCAGCCAAGCCTCAAGGGCGAGGAACACCGGGGAGCTGTTTTTT.

V usage is TRBV4-2 and J usage is TRBJ1-1, with D maybe TRBD1 (6 bases). The V gene's germline CDR1 is LGHNA and CDR2 YNFKEQ. Trimming pared 0 bases from V and 4 bases from J, leaving 12 bases between. There are 15 residues in the CDR3. The CDR3 DNA reads as TGTGCCAGCAGCCAAGAGGGACAAGGGGGCACTGAAGCTTTCTTT. Encoded protein: CASSQEGQGGTEAFF.

The chain has TRBV6-5 and TRBJ1-5; TRBD1 matches at 7 bases. Germline V gives CDR1 MNHEY, CDR2 SVGAGI. This CDR3 is built from 14 residues. After removal of 8 bases from V and 7 bases from J, the junction contained 11 bases not matched to a gene. The CDR3 nucleotides read TGTGCCAGCTCAACAACCCAAGGGGGCCAGCCCCAGCATTTT. Translation gives CASSTTQGGQPQHF.

V and J are TRBV6-6 and TRBJ1-5; TRBD1 matches 8 bases. The CDR3 consists of 15 residues. The V gene's germline CDR1 is MNHNY and CDR2 SVGAGI (reference sequence). V lost 5 bases and J lost 4; bases outside the gene matches: 7. The CDR3 DNA reads as TGTGCCAGCAGTGCACAGGGGGGGAAGAATCAGCCCCAGCATTTT. This codes for CASSAQGGKNQPQHF.

The chain joins TRBV20-1 to TRBJ2-7; D ambiguous. V lost 5 bases, J lost 7 bases, and 9 bases lay in between. This CDR3 has 10 amino acids. The germline gives CDR1 DFQATT, CDR2 SNEGSKA (reference sequence). The chain's CDR3 is CSASAGEQYF. The DNA of the CDR3 is TGCAGTGCTTCGGCCGGGGAGCAGTACTTC.

The genes are TRBV27 and TRBJ1-2, with 10 bases aligning to TRBD1. This CDR3 is 15 amino acids long. Germline loops: CDR1 MNHEY, CDR2 SMNVEV (reference sequence). The V and J ends lost 5 bases and 4 bases, in that order; junction bases with no gene match: 7. CDR3: CASSPSDRGGYGYTF. The CDR3 coding sequence is TGTGCCAGCAGTCCCTCGGACAGGGGGGGCTATGGCTACACCTTC.

The V and J genes are TRBV18 and TRBJ2-7; D may be TRBD1 or TRBD2 (5 bases each). V lost 3 bases and J 7 bases, leaving 16 bases between the germline ends. CDR1 and CDR2 (germline): KGHSH, LQKENI. There are 14 residues in the CDR3. CDR3 DNA sequence: TGTGCCAGCTCACCCGGGACGGACCTCCAGGAGCAGTACTTC. It yields the protein CASSPGTDLQEQYF.

This chain links TRBV2 with TRBJ2-5; 7 bases agree with TRBD2. The trim removed 7 bases at V and 4 bases at J, leaving 12 bases unmatched. The CDR3 extends over 15 amino acids. The germline gives CDR1 SNHLY, CDR2 FYNNEI. The CDR3 DNA reads as TGTGCCAGCACCCCTAATCCGGGGGGACGAGAGACCCAGTACTTC. This gives the protein CASTPNPGGRETQYF.

The V and J genes are TRBV5-1 and TRBJ1-1, with 8 bases matching TRBD1. Trimming took 2 bases from V and 11 from J; bases not matched to a gene: 8. The CDR3 runs to 13 residues. Germline assignment: CDR1 SGHRS and CDR2 YFSETQ. CDR3 sequence reads: CASSFGQGGEAFF. CDR3 nucleotides: TGCGCCAGCAGCTTCGGACAGGGAGGAGAGGCTTTCTTT.

CDR3 bases: TGTGCCAGCAGCCCCTCGGGACTAGCGGGAGAGACCCAGTACTTC. It translates to CASSPSGLAGETQYF. V usage is TRBV5-6 and J usage is TRBJ2-5, with 12 bases lining up with TRBD2. Looked up from germline, CDR1 is SGHDT and CDR2 is YYEEEE. The junction had 5 bases not matched to a gene; V was cut back by 4 bases and J by 4 bases. This CDR3 spans 15 amino acids.